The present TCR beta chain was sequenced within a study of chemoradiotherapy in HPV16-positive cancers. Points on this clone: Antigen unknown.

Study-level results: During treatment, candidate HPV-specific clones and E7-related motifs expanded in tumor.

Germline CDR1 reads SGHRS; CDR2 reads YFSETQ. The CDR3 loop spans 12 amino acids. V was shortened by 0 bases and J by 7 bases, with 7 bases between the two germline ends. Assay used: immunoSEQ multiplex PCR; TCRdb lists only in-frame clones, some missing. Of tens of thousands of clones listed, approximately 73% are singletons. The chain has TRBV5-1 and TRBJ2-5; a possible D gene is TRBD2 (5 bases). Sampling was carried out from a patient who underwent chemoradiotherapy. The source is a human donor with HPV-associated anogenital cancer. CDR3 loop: CASSLEAGTQYF. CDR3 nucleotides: TGCGCCAGCAGCTTGGAGGCGGGGACCCAGTACTTC.